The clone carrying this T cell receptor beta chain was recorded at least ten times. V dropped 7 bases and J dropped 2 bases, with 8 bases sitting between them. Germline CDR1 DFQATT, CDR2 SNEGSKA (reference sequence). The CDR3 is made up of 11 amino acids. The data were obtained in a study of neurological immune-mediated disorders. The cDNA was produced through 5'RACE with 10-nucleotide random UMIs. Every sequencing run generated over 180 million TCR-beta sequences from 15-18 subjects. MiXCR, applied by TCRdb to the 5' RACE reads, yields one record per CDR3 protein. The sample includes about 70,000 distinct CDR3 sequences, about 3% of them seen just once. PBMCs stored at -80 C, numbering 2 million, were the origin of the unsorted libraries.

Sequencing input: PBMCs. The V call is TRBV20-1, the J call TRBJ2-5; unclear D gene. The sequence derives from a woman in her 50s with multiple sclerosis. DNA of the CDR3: TGCAGTGGTATGGTGCAAGAGACCCAGTACTTC. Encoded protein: CSGMVQETQYF.